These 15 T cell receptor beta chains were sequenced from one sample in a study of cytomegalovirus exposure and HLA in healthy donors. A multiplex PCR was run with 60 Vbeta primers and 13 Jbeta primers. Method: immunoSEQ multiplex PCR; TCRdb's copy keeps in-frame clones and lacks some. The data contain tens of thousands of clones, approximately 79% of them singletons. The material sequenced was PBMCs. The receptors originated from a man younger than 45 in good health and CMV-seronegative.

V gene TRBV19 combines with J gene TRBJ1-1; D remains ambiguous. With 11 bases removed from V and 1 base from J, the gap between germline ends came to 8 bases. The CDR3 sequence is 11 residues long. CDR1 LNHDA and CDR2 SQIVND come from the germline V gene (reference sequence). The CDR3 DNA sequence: TGTGCCGCCAGGTCGAACACTGAAGCTTTCTTT. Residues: CAARSNTEAFF.

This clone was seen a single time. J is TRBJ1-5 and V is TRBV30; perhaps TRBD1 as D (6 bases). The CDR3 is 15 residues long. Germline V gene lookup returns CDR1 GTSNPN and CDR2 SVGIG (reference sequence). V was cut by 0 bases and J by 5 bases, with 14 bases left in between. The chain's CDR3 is CAWSVGTRMDQPQHF. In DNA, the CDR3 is TGTGCCTGGAGTGTTGGGACAAGAATGGATCAGCCCCAGCATTTT.

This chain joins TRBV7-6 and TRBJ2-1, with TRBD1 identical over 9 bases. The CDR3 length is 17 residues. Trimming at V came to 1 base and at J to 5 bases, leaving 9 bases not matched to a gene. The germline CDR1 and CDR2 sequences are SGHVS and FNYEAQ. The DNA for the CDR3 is TGTGCCAGCAGCTTAGAAAAGGGACAGGGTTACCACAATGAGCAGTTCTTC. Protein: CASSLEKGQGYHNEQFF.

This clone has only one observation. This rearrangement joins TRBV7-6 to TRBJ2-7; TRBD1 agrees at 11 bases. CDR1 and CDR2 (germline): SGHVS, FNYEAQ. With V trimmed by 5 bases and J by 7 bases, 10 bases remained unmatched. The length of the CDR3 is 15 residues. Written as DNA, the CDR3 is TGTGCCAGCAGCGAGACAGCGGGACAGGGGGGAGAGCAGTACTTC. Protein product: CASSETAGQGGEQYF. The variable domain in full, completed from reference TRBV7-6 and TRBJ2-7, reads GAGVSQSPRYKVTKRGQDVALRCDPISGHVSLYWYRQALGQGPEFLTYFNYEAQQDKSGLPNDRFSAERPEGSISTLTIQRTEQRDSAMYRCASSETAGQGGEQYFGPGTRLTVT.

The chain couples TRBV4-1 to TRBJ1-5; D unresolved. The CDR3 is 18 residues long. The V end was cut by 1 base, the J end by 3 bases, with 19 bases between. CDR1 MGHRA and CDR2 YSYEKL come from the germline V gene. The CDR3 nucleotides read TGCGCCAGCAGCCAAGGTAGAGGTGGAGGGATCGACAATCAGCCCCAGCATTTT. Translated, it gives CASSQGRGGGIDNQPQHF.

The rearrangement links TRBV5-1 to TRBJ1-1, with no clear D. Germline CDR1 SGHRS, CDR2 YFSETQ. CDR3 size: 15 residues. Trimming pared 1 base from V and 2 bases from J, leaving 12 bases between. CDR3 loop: CASSLPVGRNTEAFF. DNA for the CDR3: TGCGCCAGCAGCTTGCCGGTAGGGAGAAACACTGAAGCTTTCTTT.

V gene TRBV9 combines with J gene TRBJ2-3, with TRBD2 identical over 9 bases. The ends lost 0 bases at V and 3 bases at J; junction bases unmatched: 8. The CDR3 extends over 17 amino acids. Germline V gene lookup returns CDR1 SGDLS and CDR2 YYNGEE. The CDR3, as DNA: TGTGCCAGCAGCGTAGAGGGGCGGGGGGGCCTTACAGATACGCAGTATTTT. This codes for CASSVEGRGGLTDTQYF.

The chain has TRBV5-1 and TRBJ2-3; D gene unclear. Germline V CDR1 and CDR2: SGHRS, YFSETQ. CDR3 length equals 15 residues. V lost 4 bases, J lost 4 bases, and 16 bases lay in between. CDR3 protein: CASSPSPVSPDTQYF. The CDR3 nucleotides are TGCGCCAGCAGCCCATCCCCTGTTAGTCCAGATACGCAGTATTTT. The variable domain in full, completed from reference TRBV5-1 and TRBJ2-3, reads KAGVTQTPRYLIKTRGQQVTLSCSPISGHRSVSWYQQTPGQGLQFLFEYFSETQRNKGNFPGRFSGRQFSNSRSEMNVSTLELGDSALYLCASSPSPVSPDTQYFGPGTRLTVL.

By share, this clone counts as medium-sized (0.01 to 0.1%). CDR3 DNA sequence: TGTGCCAGCAGCGGAGAGATAAGCAATCAGCCCCAGCATTTT. Encoded protein: CASSGEISNQPQHF. The chain combines TRBV6-1 with TRBJ1-5; D is undetermined. Trimming removed 6 bases at V and 1 base at J, with 10 bases between. Looked up from germline, CDR1 is MNHNS and CDR2 is SASEGT. This CDR3 spans 14 amino acids.

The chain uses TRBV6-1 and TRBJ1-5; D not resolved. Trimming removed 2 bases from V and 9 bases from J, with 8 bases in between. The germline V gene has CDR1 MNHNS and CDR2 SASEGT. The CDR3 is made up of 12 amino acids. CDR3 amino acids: CASSELVAPQHF. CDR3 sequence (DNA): TGTGCCAGCAGTGAACTGGTGGCGCCCCAGCATTTT.

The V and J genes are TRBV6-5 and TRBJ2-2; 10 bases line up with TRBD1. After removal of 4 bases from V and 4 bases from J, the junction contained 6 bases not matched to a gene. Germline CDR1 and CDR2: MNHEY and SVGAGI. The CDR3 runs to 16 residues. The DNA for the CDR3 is TGTGCCAGCAGTTGTGGACAGGGGGTCCCCACCGGGGAGCTGTTTTTT. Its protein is CASSCGQGVPTGELFF.

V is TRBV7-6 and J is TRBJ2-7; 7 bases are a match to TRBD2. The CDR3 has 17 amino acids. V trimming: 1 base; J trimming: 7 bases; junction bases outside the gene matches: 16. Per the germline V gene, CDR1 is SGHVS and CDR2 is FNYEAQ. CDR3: CASSLVASGGYPREQYF. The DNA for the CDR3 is TGTGCCAGCAGCTTAGTGGCTTCCGGGGGGTATCCTAGGGAGCAGTACTTC.

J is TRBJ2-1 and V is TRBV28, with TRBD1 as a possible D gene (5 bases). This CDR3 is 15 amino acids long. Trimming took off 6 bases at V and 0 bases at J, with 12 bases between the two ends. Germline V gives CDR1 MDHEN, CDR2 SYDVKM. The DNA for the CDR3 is TGTGCCAGCAGCCCACAGGACGGCTCCTACAATGAGCAGTTCTTC. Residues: CASSPQDGSYNEQFF. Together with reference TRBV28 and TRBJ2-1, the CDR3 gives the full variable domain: DVKVTQSSRYLVKRTGEKVFLECVQDMDHENMFWYRQDPGLGLRLIYFSYDVKMKEKGDIPEGYSVSREKKERFSLILESASTNQTSMYLCASSPQDGSYNEQFFGPGTRLTVL.

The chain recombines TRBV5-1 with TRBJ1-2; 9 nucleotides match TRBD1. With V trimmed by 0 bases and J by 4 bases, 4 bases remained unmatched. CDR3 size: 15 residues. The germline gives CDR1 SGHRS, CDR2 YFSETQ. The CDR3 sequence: CASSLGGQGLYGYTF. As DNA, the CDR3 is TGCGCCAGCAGCTTGGGGGGACAGGGCCTCTATGGCTACACCTTC.

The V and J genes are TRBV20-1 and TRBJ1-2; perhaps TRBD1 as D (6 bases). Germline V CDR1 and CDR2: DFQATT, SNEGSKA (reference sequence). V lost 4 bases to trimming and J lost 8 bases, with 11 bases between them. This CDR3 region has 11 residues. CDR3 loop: CSATFQGGYTF. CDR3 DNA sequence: TGCAGTGCTACGTTTCAGGGGGGCTACACCTTC.